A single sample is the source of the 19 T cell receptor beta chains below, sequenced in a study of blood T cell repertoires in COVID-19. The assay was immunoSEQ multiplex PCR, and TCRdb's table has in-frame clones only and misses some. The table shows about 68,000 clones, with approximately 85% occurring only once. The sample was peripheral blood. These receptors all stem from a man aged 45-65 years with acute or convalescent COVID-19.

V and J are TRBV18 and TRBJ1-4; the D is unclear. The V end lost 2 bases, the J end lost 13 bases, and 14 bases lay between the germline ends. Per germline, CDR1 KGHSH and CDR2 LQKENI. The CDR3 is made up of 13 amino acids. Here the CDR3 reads CASSPEAGFGLFF. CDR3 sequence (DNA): TGTGCCAGCTCACCAGAGGCGGGGTTCGGACTGTTTTTT.

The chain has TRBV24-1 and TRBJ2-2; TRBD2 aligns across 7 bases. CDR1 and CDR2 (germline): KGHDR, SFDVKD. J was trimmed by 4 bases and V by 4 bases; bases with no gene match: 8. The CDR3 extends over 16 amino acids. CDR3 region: CATSEGPRGFTGELFF. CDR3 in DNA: TGTGCCACCAGTGAGGGTCCGCGGGGGTTCACCGGGGAGCTGTTTTTT.

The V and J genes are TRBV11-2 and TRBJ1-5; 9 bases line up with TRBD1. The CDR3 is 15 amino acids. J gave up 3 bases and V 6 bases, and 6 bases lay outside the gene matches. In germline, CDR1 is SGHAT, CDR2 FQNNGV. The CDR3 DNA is TGTGCCAGCAGTTTTGGACAGGGGTACAATCAGCCCCAGCATTTT. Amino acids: CASSFGQGYNQPQHF.

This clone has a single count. CDR3 coding DNA: TGTGCCAGTAGTCCCCGGACTAGCAGCAAAGGGACCCAGTACTTC. The encoded protein is CASSPRTSSKGTQYF. The V call is TRBV19, the J call TRBJ2-5, with 8 bases that match TRBD2. In germline, CDR1 is LNHDA, CDR2 SQIVND (reference sequence). This CDR3 has 15 amino acids. J lost 7 bases, V lost 5 bases, and 12 bases had no gene match.

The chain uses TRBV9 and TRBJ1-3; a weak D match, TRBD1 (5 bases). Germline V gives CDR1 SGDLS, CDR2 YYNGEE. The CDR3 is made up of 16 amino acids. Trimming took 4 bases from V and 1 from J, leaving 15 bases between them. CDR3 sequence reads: CASSQSDQGSGNTIYF. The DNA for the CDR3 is TGTGCCAGCAGCCAATCCGACCAGGGATCTGGAAACACCATATATTTT.

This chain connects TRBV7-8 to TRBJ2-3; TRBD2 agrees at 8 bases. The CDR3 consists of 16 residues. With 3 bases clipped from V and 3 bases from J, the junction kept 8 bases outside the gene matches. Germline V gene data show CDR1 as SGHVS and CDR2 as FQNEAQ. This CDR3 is CASSLSRGGRTDTQYF. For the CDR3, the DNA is TGTGCCAGCAGCTTGAGCCGGGGGGGGCGTACAGATACGCAGTATTTT.

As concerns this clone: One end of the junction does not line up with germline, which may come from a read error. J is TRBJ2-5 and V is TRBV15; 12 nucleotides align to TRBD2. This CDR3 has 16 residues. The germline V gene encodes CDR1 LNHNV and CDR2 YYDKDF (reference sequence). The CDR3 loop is CATSKRWTSGEEAQYF. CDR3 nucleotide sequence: TGTGCCACCAGCAAAAGATGGACTAGCGGGGAAGAGGCCCAGTACTTC.

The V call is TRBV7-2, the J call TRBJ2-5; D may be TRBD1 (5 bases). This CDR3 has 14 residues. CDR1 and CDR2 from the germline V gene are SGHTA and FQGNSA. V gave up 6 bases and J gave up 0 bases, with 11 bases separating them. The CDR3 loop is CASSRGSYQETQYF. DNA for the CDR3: TGTGCCAGCAGTAGGGGATCGTACCAAGAGACCCAGTACTTC.

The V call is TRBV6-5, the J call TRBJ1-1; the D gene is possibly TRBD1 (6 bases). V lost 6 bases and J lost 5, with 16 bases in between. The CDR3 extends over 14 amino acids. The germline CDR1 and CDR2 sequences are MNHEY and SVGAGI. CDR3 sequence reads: CASSPRTVRTEAFF. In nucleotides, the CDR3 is TGTGCCAGCAGCCCAAGGACAGTGAGGACTGAAGCTTTCTTT.

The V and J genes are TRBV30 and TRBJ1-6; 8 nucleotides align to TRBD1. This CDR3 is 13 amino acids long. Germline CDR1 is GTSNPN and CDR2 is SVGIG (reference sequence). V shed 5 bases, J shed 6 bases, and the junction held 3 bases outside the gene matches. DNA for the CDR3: TGTGCCTGGGAAGACAGGGGTAATTCACCCCTCCACTTT. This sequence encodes CAWEDRGNSPLHF.

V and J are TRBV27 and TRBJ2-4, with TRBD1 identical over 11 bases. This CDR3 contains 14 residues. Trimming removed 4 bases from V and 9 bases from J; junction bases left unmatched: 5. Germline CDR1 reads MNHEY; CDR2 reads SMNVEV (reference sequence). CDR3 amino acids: CASSSDRGQGIQYF. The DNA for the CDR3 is TGTGCCAGCAGTTCGGACAGGGGGCAAGGCATTCAGTACTTC.

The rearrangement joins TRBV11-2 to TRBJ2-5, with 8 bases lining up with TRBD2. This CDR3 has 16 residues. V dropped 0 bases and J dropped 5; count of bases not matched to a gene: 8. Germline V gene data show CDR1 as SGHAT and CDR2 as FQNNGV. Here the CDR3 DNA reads TGTGCCAGCAGCTTAGACGGTAGCGGGGTCAGTGAGACCCAGTACTTC. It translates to CASSLDGSGVSETQYF.

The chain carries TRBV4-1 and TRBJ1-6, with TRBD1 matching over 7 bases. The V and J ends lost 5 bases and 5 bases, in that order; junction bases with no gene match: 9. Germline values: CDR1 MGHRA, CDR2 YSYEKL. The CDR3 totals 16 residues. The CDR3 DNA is TGCGCCAGCAGCTCGATAGATACAGGGGATAATTCACCCCTCCACTTT. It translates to CASSSIDTGDNSPLHF.

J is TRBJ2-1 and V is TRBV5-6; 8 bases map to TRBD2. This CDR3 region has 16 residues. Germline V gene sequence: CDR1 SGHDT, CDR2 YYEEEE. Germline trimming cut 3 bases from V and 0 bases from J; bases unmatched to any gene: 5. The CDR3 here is CASSWRRGVSYNEQFF. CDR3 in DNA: TGTGCCAGCAGCTGGAGGCGGGGGGTCTCCTACAATGAGCAGTTCTTC. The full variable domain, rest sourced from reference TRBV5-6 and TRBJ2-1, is DAGVTQSPTHLIKTRGQQVTLRCSPKSGHDTVSWYQQALGQGPQFIFQYYEEEERQRGNFPDRFSGHQFPNYSSELNVNALLLGDSALYLCASSWRRGVSYNEQFFGPGTRLTVL.

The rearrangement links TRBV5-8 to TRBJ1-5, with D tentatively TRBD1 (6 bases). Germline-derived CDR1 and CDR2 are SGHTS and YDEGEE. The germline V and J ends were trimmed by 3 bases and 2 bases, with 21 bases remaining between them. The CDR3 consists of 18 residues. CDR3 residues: CASSSRLTGFVGNQPQHF. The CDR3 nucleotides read TGTGCCAGCAGCTCGAGACTCACAGGGTTCGTCGGCAATCAGCCCCAGCATTTT.

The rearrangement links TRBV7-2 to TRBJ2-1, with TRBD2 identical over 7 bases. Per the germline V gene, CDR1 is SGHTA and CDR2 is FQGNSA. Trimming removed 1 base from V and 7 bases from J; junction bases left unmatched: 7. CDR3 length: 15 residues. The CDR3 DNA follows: TGTGCCAGCAGCTTAGGAGGTCGAGCGGGGAATGAGCAGTTCTTC. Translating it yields CASSLGGRAGNEQFF.

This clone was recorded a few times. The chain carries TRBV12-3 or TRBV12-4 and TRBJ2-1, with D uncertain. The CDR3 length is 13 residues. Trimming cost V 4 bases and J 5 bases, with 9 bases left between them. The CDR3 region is CASSSTQDNEQFF. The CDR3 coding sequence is TGTGCCAGCAGTTCCACACAAGACAATGAGCAGTTCTTC.

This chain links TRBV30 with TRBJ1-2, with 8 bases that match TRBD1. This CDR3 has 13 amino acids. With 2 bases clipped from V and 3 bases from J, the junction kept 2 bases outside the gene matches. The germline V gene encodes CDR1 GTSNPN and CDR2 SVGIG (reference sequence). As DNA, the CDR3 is TGTGCCTGGAGTCAACAGGGGGACTATGGCTACACCTTC. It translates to CAWSQQGDYGYTF.

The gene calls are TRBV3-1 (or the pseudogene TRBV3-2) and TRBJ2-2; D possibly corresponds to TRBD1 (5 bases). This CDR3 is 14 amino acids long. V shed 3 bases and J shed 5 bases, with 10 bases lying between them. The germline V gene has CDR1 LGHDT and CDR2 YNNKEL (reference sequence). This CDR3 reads CASSQATVTGELFF. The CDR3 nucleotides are TGTGCCAGCAGCCAGGCGACAGTAACCGGGGAGCTGTTTTTT.